These 21 T cell receptor beta chains were all obtained from the same sample, sequenced in a study of OX40 agonist ivuxolimab in advanced cancers. The protocol was immunoSEQ multiplex PCR, while the TCRdb copy is restricted to in-frame clones and leaves out a portion. The sample has 100,000 or so clones; about 85% are singletons. The sequencing used CD4+ or CD8+ T cells sorted from blood, collected in a trial of the OX40 agonist ivuxolimab. These receptors originate from an adult with an advanced solid tumor such as melanoma, head and neck, liver or kidney cancer.

The gene calls are TRBV30 and TRBJ2-7; 7 nucleotides match TRBD1. Germline CDR1 is GTSNPN and CDR2 is SVGIG (reference sequence). This CDR3 is built from 13 residues. Losses at the gene ends were 2 bases for V and 6 bases for J; bases not matched to a gene: 7. The CDR3 region is CAWSIGTAFEQYF. The CDR3 nucleotides are TGTGCCTGGAGTATCGGGACAGCGTTCGAGCAGTACTTC.

The chain employs TRBV7-9 and TRBJ2-5; D perhaps matches TRBD2 (6 bases). Germline V CDR1 and CDR2: SEHNR, FQNEAQ (reference sequence). This CDR3 is built from 15 residues. V was pared by 5 bases and J by 2 bases, with 15 bases between. CDR3 bases: TGTGCCAGCAGCCCCGGGGGACGCGGTCAAGAGACCCAGTACTTC. Its protein is CASSPGGRGQETQYF.

The rearrangement joins TRBV4-3 to TRBJ2-3, with 10 bases matching TRBD2. Germline CDR1 and CDR2: LGHNA and YSLEER. The CDR3 consists of 17 residues. Unmatched junction bases numbered 10, after V lost 1 base and J lost 6 bases. The DNA for the CDR3 is TGCGCCAGCAGCCAAGGGTCCTCTAGCGGGAGAGGGGATACGCAGTATTTT. Encoded protein: CASSQGSSSGRGDTQYF.

The chain joins TRBV2 to TRBJ2-5, with 10 positions matching TRBD1. The DNA end lines up better with TRBJ2-7; the J call may be wrong. Germline V gene lookup returns CDR1 SNHLY and CDR2 FYNNEI. The CDR3 runs 16 residues. CDR3 region: CASSARPGQGFHEQYF. The CDR3 DNA follows: TGTGCCAGCAGTGCCCGGCCGGGACAGGGGTTTCACGAGCAGTACTTC.

The V gene is TRBV18, the J gene TRBJ2-5, with D uncertain. CDR3 length: 13 residues. The germline CDR1 and CDR2 sequences are KGHSH and LQKENI. Trimming removed 3 bases at V and 5 bases at J, with 10 bases between. In DNA form, the CDR3 reads TGTGCCAGCTCACCGATTCTTACGGAGACCCAGTACTTC. It yields the protein CASSPILTETQYF.

V gene TRBV7-2 combines with J gene TRBJ1-2; D is unclear. The CDR3 is made up of 15 amino acids. Trimming took off 7 bases at V and 2 bases at J, with 17 bases between the two ends. Germline-derived CDR1 and CDR2 are SGHTA and FQGNSA. The CDR3 here is CASTSFRTENYGYTF. Written as DNA, the CDR3 is TGTGCCAGCACCTCATTCAGAACAGAAAACTATGGCTACACCTTC. Full variable domain (outside the CDR3, taken from reference TRBV7-2 and TRBJ1-2): GAGVSQSPSNKVTEKGKDVELRCDPISGHTALYWYRQSLGQGLEFLIYFQGNSAPDKSGLPSDRFSAERTGGSVSTLTIQRTQQEDSAVYLCASTSFRTENYGYTFGSGTRLTVV.

The V call is TRBV7-2, the J call TRBJ2-1; TRBD2 is a possible D gene (5 bases). CDR3 length equals 13 residues. Germline loops: CDR1 SGHTA, CDR2 FQGNSA. The V end lost 5 bases, the J end lost 3 bases, and 8 bases lay between the germline ends. CDR3 sequence: CASSLDFYNEQFF. DNA of the CDR3: TGTGCCAGCAGCCTGGACTTCTACAATGAGCAGTTCTTC.

The CDR3 DNA reads as TGCGCCAGCAGCCAAGAGATGAGGCCCGCAGATACGCAGTATTTT. Translation gives CASSQEMRPADTQYF. This chain connects TRBV4-1 to TRBJ2-3, with D hard to call. Germline loops: CDR1 MGHRA, CDR2 YSYEKL. The CDR3 consists of 15 residues. Trimming took 0 bases from V and 4 from J, leaving 11 bases between them.

The rearrangement joins TRBV19 to TRBJ2-3; 8 bases map to TRBD2. Trimming at V came to 4 bases and at J to 7 bases, leaving 7 bases not matched to a gene. CDR1 is LNHDA, CDR2 SQIVND, per germline (reference sequence). CDR3 length equals 14 residues. CDR3 DNA: TGTGCCAGTAGTAAGGAGCGGGGGTCCTATACGCAGTATTTT. It translates to CASSKERGSYTQYF.

The rearrangement joins TRBV27 to TRBJ2-1; D may be TRBD1 (5 bases). V lost 2 bases, J lost 5 bases, and 10 bases lay in between. There are 14 residues in the CDR3. The germline V gene has CDR1 MNHEY and CDR2 SMNVEV (reference sequence). The CDR3 sequence: CASSLKDKNNEQFF. CDR3 in DNA: TGTGCCAGCAGTTTAAAGGACAAGAACAATGAGCAGTTCTTC.

This chain uses TRBV28 with TRBJ1-3; a weak D match, TRBD1 (5 bases). Germline lookup yields CDR1 MDHEN and CDR2 SYDVKM. V was shortened by 0 bases and J by 0 bases, with 9 bases between the two germline ends. This CDR3 region has 16 residues. The CDR3 DNA reads as TGTGCCAGCAGTTTATGGGGGGGGAGCTCTGGAAACACCATATATTTT. Translating gives CASSLWGGSSGNTIYF.

The chain links TRBV30 to TRBJ1-5; D is perhaps TRBD1 (6 bases). CDR1 and CDR2 (germline): GTSNPN, SVGIG (reference sequence). The CDR3 is made up of 18 amino acids. Trimming took 1 base from V and 6 from J, leaving 25 bases between them. The CDR3 DNA reads as TGTGCCTGGAGTGCCCCGGGACACTCGGTGATGGTGGTTCAGCCCCAGCATTTT. This translates into CAWSAPGHSVMVVQPQHF.

The chain carries TRBV28 and TRBJ1-1, with a tentative D call TRBD1 (5 bases). Trimming stripped 3 bases from V and 10 bases from J, with 15 bases between. Germline CDR1 reads MDHEN; CDR2 reads SYDVKM. This CDR3 has 13 amino acids. Written as DNA, the CDR3 is TGTGCCAGCAGTTTTCCCAGGACATATCGAGCTTTCTTT. It is translated as CASSFPRTYRAFF.

The V and J genes are TRBV5-1 and TRBJ2-6; D tentatively reads TRBD1 or TRBD2 (5 bases each). CDR3 length equals 15 residues. Deletions cut 4 bases from V and 0 bases from J, with 8 bases between. From germline, CDR1 is SGHRS and CDR2 YFSETQ. CDR3 DNA: TGCGCCAGCAGCCCGGGACCCTCTGGGGCCAACGTCCTGACTTTC. This translates into CASSPGPSGANVLTF.

This rearrangement joins TRBV13 to TRBJ2-1; D assignment may be TRBD1 or TRBD2 (5 bases each). Deletions cut 10 bases from V and 3 bases from J, with 16 bases between. The CDR3 extends over 14 amino acids. Germline loops: CDR1 PRHDT, CDR2 FYEKMQ (reference sequence). The CDR3, as DNA: TGTGCCACCCAACTAGAGGGGTACTACAATGAGCAGTTCTTC. Translation gives CATQLEGYYNEQFF.

This chain connects TRBV2 to TRBJ2-5; D is unresolved. The germline V gene encodes CDR1 SNHLY and CDR2 FYNNEI. Deletions cut 8 bases from V and 5 bases from J, with 15 bases between. The CDR3 covers 13 residues. CDR3 sequence reads: CASQDRRRETQYF. In DNA, the CDR3 is TGTGCCAGCCAAGACCGGCGGCGGGAGACCCAGTACTTC.

The chain carries TRBV27 and TRBJ1-5; 7 bases map to TRBD1. The V segment lost 9 bases and the J segment 7 bases; nucleotides outside the gene matches: 9. Germline values: CDR1 MNHEY, CDR2 SMNVEV (reference sequence). The CDR3 is 13 amino acids. The CDR3 loop reads CASSDREGQPQHF. The CDR3 DNA reads as TGTGCCAGTAGCGACAGGGAGGGCCAGCCCCAGCATTTT.

The chain combines TRBV7-9 with TRBJ2-3; 11 positions match TRBD2. After removal of 5 bases from V and 0 bases from J, the junction contained 13 bases not matched to a gene. CDR3 length equals 19 residues. Germline CDR1 reads SEHNR; CDR2 reads FQNEAQ (reference sequence). The CDR3 spells CASSPRGLAGGTSTDTQYF. The CDR3, as DNA: TGTGCCAGCAGCCCGCGGGGGCTAGCGGGAGGAACTAGCACAGATACGCAGTATTTT.

The chain joins TRBV2 to TRBJ2-5, with 7 bases identical to TRBD2. The trim removed 8 bases at V and 2 bases at J, leaving 5 bases unmatched. CDR1 and CDR2 (germline): SNHLY, FYNNEI. The CDR3 runs 13 residues. The CDR3 DNA is TGTGCCAGCTCGGGGGGTATTCAAGAGACCCAGTACTTC. It specifies CASSGGIQETQYF.

The chain recombines TRBV28 with TRBJ2-5; the D call may be TRBD1 or TRBD2 (5 bases each). The DNA end lines up better with TRBJ2-7; the J call may be wrong. The CDR3 spans 15 residues. CDR1 and CDR2 (germline): MDHEN, SYDVKM. CDR3 amino acids: CASSPPIGTDYEQYF. The CDR3 bases are TGTGCCAGCAGTCCACCCATCGGGACGGACTACGAGCAGTACTTC.

A word on this clone: A read error may produce the germline difference seen at one junction end. The chain links TRBV18 to TRBJ1-1, with D maybe TRBD1 (5 bases). In germline, CDR1 is KGHSH, CDR2 LQKENI. This CDR3 is built from 14 residues. The CDR3 DNA is TGTGCCAGCTCATCACCCCAGGGTGCGACTGAAGCTTTCTTT. Its protein product is CASSSPQGATEAFF. Supplemented by reference TRBV18 and TRBJ1-1, the full variable domain reads NAGVMQNPRHLVRRRGQEARLRCSPMKGHSHVYWYRQLPEEGLKFMVYLQKENIIDESGMPKERFSAEFPKEGPSILRIQQVVRGDSAAYFCASSSPQGATEAFFGQGTRLTVV.